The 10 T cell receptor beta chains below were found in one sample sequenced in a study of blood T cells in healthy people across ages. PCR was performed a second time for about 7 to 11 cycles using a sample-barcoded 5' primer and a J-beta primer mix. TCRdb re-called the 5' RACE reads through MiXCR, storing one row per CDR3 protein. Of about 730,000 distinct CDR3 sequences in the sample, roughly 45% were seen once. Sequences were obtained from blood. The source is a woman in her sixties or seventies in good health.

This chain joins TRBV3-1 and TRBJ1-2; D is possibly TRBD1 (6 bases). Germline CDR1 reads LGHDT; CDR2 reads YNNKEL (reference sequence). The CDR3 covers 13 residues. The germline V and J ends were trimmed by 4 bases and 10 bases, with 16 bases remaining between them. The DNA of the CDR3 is TGTGCCAGCAGCCTATACCACAGGGAGGACTACACCTTC. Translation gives CASSLYHREDYTF.

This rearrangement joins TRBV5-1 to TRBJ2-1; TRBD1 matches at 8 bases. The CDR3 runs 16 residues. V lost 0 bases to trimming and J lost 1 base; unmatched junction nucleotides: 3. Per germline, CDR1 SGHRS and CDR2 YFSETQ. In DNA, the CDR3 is TGCGCCAGCAGCTTGGCCGGACAGGGTTCCTACAATGAGCAGTTCTTC. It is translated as CASSLAGQGSYNEQFF.

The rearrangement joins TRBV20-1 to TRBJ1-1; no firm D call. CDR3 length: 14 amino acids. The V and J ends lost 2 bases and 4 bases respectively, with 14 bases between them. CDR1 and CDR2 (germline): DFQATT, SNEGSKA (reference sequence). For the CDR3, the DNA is TGCAGTGCTAGATTCTTTGGCCGGGGCACTGAAGCTTTCTTT. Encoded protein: CSARFFGRGTEAFF.

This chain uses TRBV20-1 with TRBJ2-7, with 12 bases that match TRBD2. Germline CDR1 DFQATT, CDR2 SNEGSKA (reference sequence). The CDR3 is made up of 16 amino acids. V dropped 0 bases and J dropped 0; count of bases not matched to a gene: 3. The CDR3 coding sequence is TGCAGTGCTAGAGATGGACTAGCGGGGAGCTCCTACGAGCAGTACTTC. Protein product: CSARDGLAGSSYEQYF.

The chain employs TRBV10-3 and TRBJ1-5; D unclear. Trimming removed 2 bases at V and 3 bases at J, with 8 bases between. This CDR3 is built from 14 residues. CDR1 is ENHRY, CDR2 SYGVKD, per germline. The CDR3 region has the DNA TGTGCCATCAGTGAGGCTGGGTACAATCAGCCCCAGCATTTT. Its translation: CAISEAGYNQPQHF.

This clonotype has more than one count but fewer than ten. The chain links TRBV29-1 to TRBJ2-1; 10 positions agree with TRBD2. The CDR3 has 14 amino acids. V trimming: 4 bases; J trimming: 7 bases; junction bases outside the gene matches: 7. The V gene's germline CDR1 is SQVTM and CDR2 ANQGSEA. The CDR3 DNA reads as TGCAGCGTTGCCCCAAGCGGGGGGGCGAATGAGCAGTTCTTC. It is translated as CSVAPSGGANEQFF.

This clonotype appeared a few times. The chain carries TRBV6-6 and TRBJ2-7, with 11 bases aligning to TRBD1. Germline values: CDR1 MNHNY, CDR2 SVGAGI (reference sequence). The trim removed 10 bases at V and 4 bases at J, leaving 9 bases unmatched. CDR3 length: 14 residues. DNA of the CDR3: TGTGCCACCGACGGGACAGGGGGTTTATACGAGCAGTACTTC. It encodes CATDGTGGLYEQYF.

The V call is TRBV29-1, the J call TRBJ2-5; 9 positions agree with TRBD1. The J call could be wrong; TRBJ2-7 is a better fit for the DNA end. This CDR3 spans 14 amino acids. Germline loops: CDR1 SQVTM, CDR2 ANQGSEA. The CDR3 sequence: CSVGVQGARYEQYF. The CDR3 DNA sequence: TGCAGCGTTGGAGTACAGGGGGCGAGATACGAGCAGTACTTC.

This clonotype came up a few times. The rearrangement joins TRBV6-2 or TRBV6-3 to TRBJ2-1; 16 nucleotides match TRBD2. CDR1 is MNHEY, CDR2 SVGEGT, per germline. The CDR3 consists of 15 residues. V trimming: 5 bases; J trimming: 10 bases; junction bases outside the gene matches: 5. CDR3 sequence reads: CASSPGTSGRGEQFF. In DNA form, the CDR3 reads TGTGCCAGCAGTCCTGGGACTAGCGGGAGGGGCGAGCAGTTCTTC.

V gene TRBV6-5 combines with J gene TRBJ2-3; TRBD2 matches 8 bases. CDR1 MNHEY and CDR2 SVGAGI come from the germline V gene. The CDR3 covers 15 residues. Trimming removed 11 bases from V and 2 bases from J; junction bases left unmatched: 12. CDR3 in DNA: TGTGCCGGCCGGACTAGCCCATTCCTCACAGATACGCAGTATTTT. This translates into CAGRTSPFLTDTQYF.